One T cell receptor (beta chain) is described in this entry. Its antigen is unknown. From germline, CDR1 is SGHRS and CDR2 YFSETQ. Trimming removed 5 bases from V and 0 bases from J, with 14 bases in between. CDR3 size: 15 residues. The record originates from a study of cytomegalovirus exposure and HLA in healthy donors. Study outcomes and limitations: Being productive about 90% or about 30% of the time was typical of most TCR beta V segments in an earlier analysis.

The PCR made use of 60 Vbeta and 13 Jbeta primers. Profiling relied on immunoSEQ multiplex PCR, and the TCRdb table lists in-frame clones only, not all of them. Altogether about 97,000 clones are present, roughly a tenth being singletons, with the ten largest covering 5.1%. The chain recombines TRBV5-1 with TRBJ1-1, with D possibly being TRBD1 (6 bases). The clonotype originates from a man aged 45-65 years in good health and CMV-seropositive. Sequencing used PBMCs. The CDR3 sequence is CASSLLTGVNTEAFF. For the CDR3, the DNA is TGCGCCAGCAGTTTATTGACAGGAGTGAACACTGAAGCTTTCTTT.